Presented here are 26 T cell receptor beta chains from one specimen sequenced in a study of response to subunit inactivated influenza vaccine. MiXCR, applied by TCRdb to the RT-PCR reads, yields one record per CDR3 protein. The sample carries around 850,000 distinct CDR3 sequences, 18% recorded once. Material: PBMCs from blood, obtained about 5 days after vaccination. All receptors come from a man aged 50 to 60 who received an inactivated influenza vaccine.

A few counts support this clonotype. The chain is built from TRBV20-1 and TRBJ2-2; TRBD1 matches 8 bases. The CDR3 length is 14 residues. Germline V gene sequence: CDR1 DFQATT, CDR2 SNEGSKA (reference sequence). V lost 6 bases, J lost 1 base, and 4 bases stayed unmatched. The chain's CDR3 is CSAGQGGNTGELFF. The CDR3 nucleotides are TGCAGTGCCGGACAGGGTGGGAACACCGGGGAGCTGTTTTTT.

The rearrangement links TRBV21-1 to TRBJ2-7; the table assigns TRBD1, which was not confirmed against the DNA. TRBV21-1 has pseudogene status. The CDR3 has 13 residues. The CDR3 protein is CASSKGGSLEQYF. In DNA, the CDR3 is TGTGCCAGCAGCAAAGGGGGGTCCTTGGAGCAGTACTTC.

CDR3 bases: TGTGCCAGCAGCTTAGCTCGGGGCACGGGAAACACCATATATTTT. Its translation is CASSLARGTGNTIYF. The chain employs TRBV11-2 and TRBJ1-3, with a weak D call TRBD1 (5 bases). CDR1 and CDR2 from the germline V gene are SGHAT and FQNNGV. The CDR3 sequence is 15 residues long. V dropped 1 base and J dropped 4 bases, with 11 bases sitting between them. The whole variable domain, remainder taken from reference TRBV11-2 and TRBJ1-3, is EAGVAQSPRYKIIEKRQSVAFWCNPISGHATLYWYQQILGQGPKLLIQFQNNGVVDDSQLPKDRFSAERLKGVDSTLKIQPAKLEDSAVYLCASSLARGTGNTIYFGEGSWLTVV.

The chain has TRBV3-1 and TRBJ1-3, with D tentatively TRBD1 (5 bases). With 3 bases removed from V and 4 bases from J, the gap between germline ends came to 13 bases. The CDR3 extends over 15 amino acids. CDR1 is LGHDT, CDR2 YNNKEL, per germline (reference sequence). CDR3 DNA sequence: TGTGCCAGCAGCCAGCCGGGACGTGGGGGAAACACCATATATTTT. This translates into CASSQPGRGGNTIYF. The variable domain in full, completed from reference TRBV3-1 and TRBJ1-3, reads DTAVSQTPKYLVTQMGNDKSIKCEQNLGHDTMYWYKQDSKKFLKIMFSYNNKELIINETVPNRFSPKSPDKAHLNLHINSLELGDSAVYFCASSQPGRGGNTIYFGEGSWLTVV.

This clonotype was observed a few times. The chain combines TRBV12-3 or TRBV12-4 with TRBJ2-3; 9 bases are shared with TRBD1. CDR3 length: 17 residues. The trim removed 5 bases at V and 1 base at J, leaving 10 bases unmatched. Here the CDR3 reads CASSLPGQGMGTDTQYF. The CDR3, as DNA: TGTGCCAGCAGTCTCCCGGGACAGGGAATGGGCACAGATACGCAGTATTTT.

The rearrangement uses TRBV20-1 and TRBJ2-4; D is ambiguous. Germline V CDR1 and CDR2: DFQATT, SNEGSKA (reference sequence). The CDR3 has 15 amino acids. V lost 2 bases and J 6 bases, leaving 17 bases between the germline ends. CDR3 amino acids: CSARRPFSSGNIQYF. The CDR3, as DNA: TGCAGTGCTAGACGTCCTTTTAGTTCGGGAAACATTCAGTACTTC.

In this sample, this clonotype turned up a few times. V and J are TRBV11-3 and TRBJ2-1, with a tentative D call TRBD1 (6 bases). This CDR3 spans 16 amino acids. The germline V gene has CDR1 SGHNT and CDR2 YENEEA. V lost 3 bases, J lost 0 bases, and 12 bases lay in between. The CDR3 DNA sequence: TGTGCCAGCAGCTTGAGGGGGACGAGCTCCTACAATGAGCAGTTCTTC. Amino acids: CASSLRGTSSYNEQFF.

This clonotype was seen a handful of times. CDR3 DNA sequence: TGCAGCGTGACGGACACCAGCTATGGCTACACCTTC. This translates into CSVTDTSYGYTF. The V and J genes are TRBV29-1 and TRBJ1-2, with D possibly matching TRBD1 (5 bases). This CDR3 is 12 amino acids long. V gave up 6 bases and J gave up 4 bases, with 12 bases separating them. CDR1 is SQVTM, CDR2 ANQGSEA, per germline.

The chain combines TRBV7-9 with TRBJ1-1, with D perhaps matching TRBD1 (5 bases). With 0 bases removed from V and 6 bases from J, the gap between germline ends came to 17 bases. The CDR3 contains 16 residues. Germline assignment: CDR1 SEHNR and CDR2 FQNEAQ (reference sequence). The CDR3 loop reads CASSLALGAGVSEAFF. The CDR3 nucleotides are TGTGCCAGCAGCTTAGCGCTTGGGGCGGGAGTATCTGAAGCTTTCTTT.

The chain joins TRBV2 to TRBJ2-5, with D possibly called TRBD1 or TRBD2 (5 bases each). The V end was cut by 8 bases, the J end by 7 bases, with 17 bases between. The CDR3 is 13 amino acids. Looked up from germline, CDR1 is SNHLY and CDR2 is FYNNEI. As DNA, the CDR3 is TGTGCCAGCGCTCAACTAGTAAGGGGGACCCAGTACTTC. This sequence encodes CASAQLVRGTQYF.

The chain joins TRBV4-1 to TRBJ2-7, with D unclear. Germline assignment: CDR1 MGHRA and CDR2 YSYEKL. The CDR3 runs 15 residues. The V end lost 0 bases, the J end lost 2 bases, and 11 bases lay between the germline ends. The CDR3, as DNA: TGCGCCAGCAGCCAAGATCCGGGTTCCGCCTACGAGCAGTACTTC. Amino acid sequence: CASSQDPGSAYEQYF.

This clonotype was observed a few times. The V call is TRBV5-1, the J call TRBJ1-3; D unclear. The CDR3 length is 15 residues. Germline values: CDR1 SGHRS, CDR2 YFSETQ. The V end was cut by 0 bases, the J end by 0 bases, with 7 bases between. The CDR3 sequence is CASSLVAGSGNTIYF. CDR3 sequence (DNA): TGCGCCAGCAGCTTGGTGGCGGGCTCTGGAAACACCATATATTTT.

A few counts support this clonotype. V is TRBV27 and J is TRBJ1-5; D gene uncertain. V was clipped by 6 bases and J by 0 bases, with 12 bases between them. The CDR3 spans 15 residues. CDR1 MNHEY and CDR2 SMNVEV come from the germline V gene (reference sequence). CDR3 in DNA: TGTGCCAGCAGGGGAGGGCTCTATAGCAATCAGCCCCAGCATTTT. Its translation is CASRGGLYSNQPQHF.

This clonotype was recorded at least ten times. V and J are TRBV5-6 and TRBJ2-5; D is unresolved. The germline CDR1 and CDR2 sequences are SGHDT and YYEEEE. V was trimmed by 2 bases and J by 0 bases, leaving 5 bases between them. The CDR3 covers 13 residues. The CDR3 sequence is CASSFQNQETQYF. DNA for the CDR3: TGTGCCAGCAGCTTTCAGAACCAAGAGACCCAGTACTTC.

V usage is TRBV20-1 and J usage is TRBJ2-1; 13 positions agree with TRBD2. Losses at the gene ends were 5 bases for V and 3 bases for J; bases not matched to a gene: 4. Germline V gene data show CDR1 as DFQATT and CDR2 as SNEGSKA (reference sequence). The CDR3 has 15 residues. CDR3 sequence reads: CSAGLAGVVYNEQFF. CDR3 DNA: TGCAGTGCTGGACTAGCGGGAGTTGTCTACAATGAGCAGTTCTTC.

The chain combines TRBV11-3 with TRBJ2-1, with 7 bases identical to TRBD2. CDR1 SGHNT and CDR2 YENEEA come from the germline V gene. This CDR3 has 17 amino acids. J gave up 10 bases and V 7 bases, and 22 bases lay outside the gene matches. The CDR3 loop is CASTIPIIPGGLKEQFF. CDR3 DNA: TGTGCCAGCACCATTCCGATCATCCCGGGAGGCCTCAAGGAGCAGTTCTTC.

This clonotype has more than one count but fewer than ten. The chain has TRBV20-1 and TRBJ2-1, with 8 bases that match TRBD2. V lost 0 bases and J lost 6; bases outside the gene matches: 4. Germline CDR1 reads DFQATT; CDR2 reads SNEGSKA (reference sequence). This CDR3 is built from 14 residues. The chain's CDR3 is CSAREASGFNEQFF. The CDR3 bases are TGCAGTGCTAGAGAAGCTAGCGGGTTCAATGAGCAGTTCTTC.

The chain joins TRBV20-1 to TRBJ2-1, with D perhaps matching TRBD1 (7 bases). CDR1 is DFQATT, CDR2 SNEGSKA, per germline (reference sequence). V gave up 0 bases and J gave up 9 bases, with 9 bases separating them. The CDR3 is made up of 12 amino acids. The CDR3 nucleotides read TGCAGTGCTAGAGACCAGGGGGGTGAGCAGTTCTTC. It encodes CSARDQGGEQFF.

The V call is TRBV7-9, the J call TRBJ2-2; D tentatively reads TRBD1 or TRBD2 (6 bases each). The germline V gene encodes CDR1 SEHNR and CDR2 FQNEAQ (reference sequence). V was clipped by 4 bases and J by 4 bases, with 10 bases between them. CDR3 length: 14 residues. CDR3 amino acids: CASSYREVTGELFF. CDR3 DNA: TGTGCCAGCAGCTACAGGGAGGTCACCGGGGAGCTGTTTTTT. The full variable domain, with the rest looked up from reference TRBV7-9 and TRBJ2-2, is DTGVSQNPRHKITKRGQNVTFRCDPISEHNRLYWYRQTLGQGPEFLTYFQNEAQLEKSRLLSDRFSAERPKGSFSTLEIQRTEQGDSAMYLCASSYREVTGELFFGEGSRLTVL.

V usage is TRBV7-2 and J usage is TRBJ2-7; TRBD1 aligns across 7 bases. J lost 0 bases, V lost 1 base, and 9 bases had no gene match. In germline, CDR1 is SGHTA, CDR2 FQGNSA. CDR3 length: 17 amino acids. The DNA for the CDR3 is TGTGCCAGCAGCTTAGGAACTTCCTCAGGGGGCTCCTACGAGCAGTACTTC. It encodes CASSLGTSSGGSYEQYF.

The V gene is TRBV5-1, the J gene TRBJ2-1; 10 nucleotides match TRBD2. This CDR3 has 17 residues. Unmatched junction bases numbered 7, after V lost 0 bases and J lost 4 bases. Germline assignment: CDR1 SGHRS and CDR2 YFSETQ. In DNA form, the CDR3 reads TGCGCCAGCAGCTTGGTCTCTAGCGGGAGTGTTTACAATGAGCAGTTCTTC. It is translated as CASSLVSSGSVYNEQFF.

The sample holds a few counts of this clonotype. This chain links TRBV7-3 with TRBJ1-4; no clear D gene. The CDR3 contains 16 residues. V lost 0 bases to trimming and J lost 4 bases, with 12 bases between them. Germline V gives CDR1 SGHTA, CDR2 FQGTGA. CDR3 DNA sequence: TGTGCCAGCAGCTTAACGCATGGGCGGATTAATGAAAAACTGTTTTTT. Protein product: CASSLTHGRINEKLFF.

Only a few counts were recorded for this clonotype. J is TRBJ1-5 and V is TRBV4-3; D possibly corresponds to TRBD1 (5 bases). The germline V gene encodes CDR1 LGHNA and CDR2 YSLEER. The CDR3 is 15 amino acids. V lost 0 bases, J lost 0 bases, and 6 bases lay in between. In DNA, the CDR3 is TGCGCCAGCAGCCAAGATCAGGGTAGCAATCAGCCCCAGCATTTT. As protein: CASSQDQGSNQPQHF.

This clonotype has only a few counts. The CDR3: CASSLGHGAAYEQYF. Written as DNA, the CDR3 is TGCGCCAGCAGCTTGGGGCACGGGGCAGCCTACGAGCAGTACTTC. The rearrangement links TRBV5-1 to TRBJ2-7; D possibly uses TRBD1 or TRBD2 (5 bases each). The CDR3 has 15 residues. Germline V gene sequence: CDR1 SGHRS, CDR2 YFSETQ. The germline V and J ends were trimmed by 0 bases and 2 bases, with 12 bases remaining between them.

This clonotype was seen repeatedly, ten times or more. The chain combines TRBV7-9 with TRBJ2-7; TRBD1 or TRBD2 may be the D gene (5 bases each). The CDR3 extends over 15 amino acids. The germline V and J ends were trimmed by 2 bases and 7 bases, with 18 bases remaining between them. CDR1 is SEHNR, CDR2 FQNEAQ, per germline (reference sequence). In DNA form, the CDR3 reads TGTGCCAGCAGCTTATTAGGGACGTCCTTGGGGGAGCAGTACTTC. Protein: CASSLLGTSLGEQYF.

The chain joins TRBV10-3 to TRBJ1-1; TRBD1 is a possible D gene (5 bases). The germline V gene encodes CDR1 ENHRY and CDR2 SYGVKD. CDR3 length: 12 amino acids. Between the trimmed V and J ends, which lost 10 bases and 1 base, there was a span of 10 bases. The CDR3 here is CATQGPNTEAFF. Written as DNA, the CDR3 is TGTGCCACTCAGGGACCGAACACTGAAGCTTTCTTT.